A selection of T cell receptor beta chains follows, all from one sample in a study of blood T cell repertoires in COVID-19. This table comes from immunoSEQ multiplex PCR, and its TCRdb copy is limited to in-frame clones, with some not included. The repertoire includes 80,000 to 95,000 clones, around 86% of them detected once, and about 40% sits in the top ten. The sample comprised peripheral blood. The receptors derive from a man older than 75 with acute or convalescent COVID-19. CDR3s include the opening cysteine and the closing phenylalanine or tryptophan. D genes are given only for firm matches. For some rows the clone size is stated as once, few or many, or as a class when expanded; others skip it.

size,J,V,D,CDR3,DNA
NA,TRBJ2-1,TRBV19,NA,CASSMRTASYNEQFF,TGTGCCAGTAGTATGAGGACTGCCTCCTACAATGAGCAGTTCTTC
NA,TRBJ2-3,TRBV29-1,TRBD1,CSVLRQGASTDTQYF,TGCAGCGTTCTTAGACAGGGGGCGAGCACAGATACGCAGTATTTT
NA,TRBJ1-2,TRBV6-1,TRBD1,CASSERQGLGYTF,TGTGCCAGCAGTGAAAGACAGGGTCTTGGCTACACCTTC
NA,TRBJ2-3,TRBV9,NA,CASRGGTAQEADTQYF,TGTGCCAGCCGTGGGGGCACAGCCCAAGAGGCAGATACGCAGTATTTT
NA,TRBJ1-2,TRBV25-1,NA,CASSEYGSGYTF,TGTGCCAGCAGTGAATACGGGAGTGGCTACACCTTC
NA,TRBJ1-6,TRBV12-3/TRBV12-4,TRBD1,CASRRTGNSPLHF,TGTGCCAGCAGACGGACAGGGAATTCACCCCTCCACTTT
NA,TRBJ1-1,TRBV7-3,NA,CASSPAGANTEAFF,TGTGCCAGCAGCCCCGCAGGGGCGAACACTGAAGCTTTCTTT
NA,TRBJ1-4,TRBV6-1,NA,CASSDFRGATNEKLFF,TGTGCCAGCAGTGATTTCAGGGGTGCAACTAATGAAAAACTGTTTTTT
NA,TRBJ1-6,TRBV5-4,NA,CASGYQNSSPLHF,TGTGCCAGCGGCTATCAAAATAGTTCACCCCTCCACTTT
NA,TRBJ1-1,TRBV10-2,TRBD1,CASRDITGALTEAFF,TGCGCCAGCAGGGATATAACAGGGGCCCTCACTGAAGCTTTCTTT
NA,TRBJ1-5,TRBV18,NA,CASSLTGYSNQPQHF,TGTGCCAGCTCACTTACAGGGTATAGCAATCAGCCCCAGCATTTT
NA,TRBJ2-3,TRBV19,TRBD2,CASSPSGGWTDTQYF,TGTGCCAGTAGTCCTAGCGGGGGTTGGACAGATACGCAGTATTTT
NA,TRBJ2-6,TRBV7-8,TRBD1,CASSLLGGGGANVLTF,TGTGCCAGCAGCTTACTAGGGGGCGGTGGGGCCAACGTCCTGACTTTC
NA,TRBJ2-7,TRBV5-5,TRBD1,CASSPRSGQDYEQYF,TGTGCCAGCAGCCCCAGATCAGGACAGGACTACGAGCAGTACTTC
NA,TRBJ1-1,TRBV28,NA,CASSLTLNTEAFF,TGTGCCAGCAGTTTAACCCTAAACACTGAAGCTTTCTTT
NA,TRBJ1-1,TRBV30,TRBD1,CAWSVRDSTEAFF,TGTGCCTGGAGTGTAAGGGACAGCACTGAAGCTTTCTTT
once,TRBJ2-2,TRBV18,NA,CASSPSFRGNTGELFF,TGTGCCAGCTCACCAAGTTTCAGGGGAAACACCGGGGAGCTGTTTTTT
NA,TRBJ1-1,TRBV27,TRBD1,CASSNSPGTGGSEAFF,TGTGCCAGCAGCAATTCGCCCGGGACAGGGGGCTCTGAAGCTTTCTTT
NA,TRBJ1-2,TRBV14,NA,CASSQGGGEANYGYTF,TGTGCCAGCAGCCAGGGAGGCGGGGAAGCTAACTATGGCTACACCTTC
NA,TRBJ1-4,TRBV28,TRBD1,CASSLDRVDEKLFF,TGTGCCAGCAGTTTGGACAGGGTCGATGAAAAACTGTTTTTT
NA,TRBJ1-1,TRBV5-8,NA,CASSLLILTEAFF,TGTGCCAGCAGCTTGCTCATACTCACTGAAGCTTTCTTT
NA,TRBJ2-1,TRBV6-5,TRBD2,CASSWRESSYNEQFF,TGTGCCAGCAGTTGGCGGGAGAGCTCCTACAATGAGCAGTTCTTC
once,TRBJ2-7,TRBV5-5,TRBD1,CASSLGGGTSYEQYF,TGTGCCAGCAGCTTGGGAGGGGGCACCTCCTACGAGCAGTACTTC
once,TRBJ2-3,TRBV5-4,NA,CASSYKRVTDTQYF,TGTGCCAGCAGCTACAAGCGGGTCACAGATACGCAGTATTTT
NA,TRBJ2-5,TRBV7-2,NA,CASSFGLGETQYF,TGTGCCAGCAGCTTTGGGCTGGGAGAGACCCAGTACTTC
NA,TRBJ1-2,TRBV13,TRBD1,CASSPTGGYGYTF,TGTGCCAGCAGCCCGACAGGGGGCTATGGCTACACCTTC